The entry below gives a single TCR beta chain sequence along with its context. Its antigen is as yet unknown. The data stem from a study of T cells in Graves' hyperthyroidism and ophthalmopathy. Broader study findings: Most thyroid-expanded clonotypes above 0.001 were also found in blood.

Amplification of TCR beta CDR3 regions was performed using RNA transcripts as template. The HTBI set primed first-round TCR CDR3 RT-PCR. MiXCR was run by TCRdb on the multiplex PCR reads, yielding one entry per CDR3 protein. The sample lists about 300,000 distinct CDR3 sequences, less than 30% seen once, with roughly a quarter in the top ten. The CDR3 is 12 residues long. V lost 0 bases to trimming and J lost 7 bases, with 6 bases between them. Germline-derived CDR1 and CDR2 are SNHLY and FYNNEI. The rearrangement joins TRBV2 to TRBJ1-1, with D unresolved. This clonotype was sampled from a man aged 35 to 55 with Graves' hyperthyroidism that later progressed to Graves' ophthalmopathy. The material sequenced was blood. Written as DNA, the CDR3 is TGTGCCAGCAGTGAAGCGCGGTTTGAAGCTTTCTTT. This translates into CASSEARFEAFF.